These 7 T cell receptor beta chains share one sample of origin, sequenced in a study of beta chain features in type 1 diabetes. The sequenced template was cDNA made from the entire isolated RNA. Sequenced by immunoSEQ multiplex PCR; TCRdb stores in-frame clones only, minus some. The repertoire holds around 650,000 clones, with around an eighth as singletons. These receptors have no known antigen. Study-wide findings and caveats: There was a moderate but significant shortening of TCRB CDR3s in all four CD4+ subsets of Type 1 diabetes patients.

Material for sequencing was naive CD4+ T cells from blood. The source of these receptors is a man aged 25-45 years with type 1 diabetes.

This clone was observed a handful of times. At the DNA level, this CDR3 is encoded by other sequences in the same sample as well. The chain's CDR3 is CSVGTGELYEQYF. For the CDR3, the DNA is TGCAGCGTGGGGACAGGGGAATTATACGAGCAGTACTTC. The gene calls are TRBV29-1 and TRBJ2-7, with 10 bases that match TRBD1. V shed 6 bases, J shed 4 bases, and the junction held 6 bases outside the gene matches. Germline CDR1 and CDR2: SQVTM and ANQGSEA. The CDR3 runs 13 residues.

This clone occurred once. The chain couples TRBV9 to TRBJ2-7, with D possibly being TRBD1 or TRBD2 (6 bases each). Deletions cut 1 base from V and 3 bases from J, with 14 bases between. There are 15 residues in the CDR3. Looked up from germline, CDR1 is SGDLS and CDR2 is YYNGEE. This CDR3 reads CASSVFWGARYEQYF. In DNA form, the CDR3 reads TGTGCCAGCAGCGTATTCTGGGGGGCTCGCTACGAGCAGTACTTC. The whole variable domain, remainder taken from reference TRBV9 and TRBJ2-7, is DSGVTQTPKHLITATGQRVTLRCSPRSGDLSVYWYQQSLDQGLQFLIQYYNGEERAKGNILERFSAQQFPDLHSELNLSSLELGDSALYFCASSVFWGARYEQYFGPGTRLTVT.

As for this clone: The sample carries other DNA sequences with the same CDR3. The chain carries TRBV4-3 and TRBJ2-7; a weak D match, TRBD1 (5 bases). V gave up 0 bases and J gave up 7 bases, with 10 bases separating them. The CDR3 has 13 residues. Germline V gene sequence: CDR1 LGHNA, CDR2 YSLEER. This CDR3 is CASSQEGAGEQYF. The CDR3, as DNA: TGCGCCAGCAGCCAAGAGGGCGCAGGGGAGCAGTACTTC.

The chain combines TRBV4-1 with TRBJ2-7; D is uncertain. The V end was cut by 1 base, the J end by 3 bases, with 7 bases between. This CDR3 spans 13 amino acids. Germline V lookup: CDR1 MGHRA, CDR2 YSYEKL. The CDR3 nucleotides read TGCGCCAGCAGCCAAGGAGGCCTCTACGAGCAGTACTTC. Translating it yields CASSQGGLYEQYF.

A remark on this clone: The same CDR3 also results from other DNA sequences found in this sample. The chain carries TRBV18 and TRBJ2-2; D remains unclear. The ends were cut back, 2 bases at V and 5 bases at J, with 3 bases in the middle. This CDR3 region has 12 residues. The germline CDR1 and CDR2 sequences are KGHSH and LQKENI. CDR3 sequence (DNA): TGTGCCAGCTCACCAGGGACCGGGGAGCTGTTTTTT. Its protein product is CASSPGTGELFF.

This sequence joins TRBV29-1 and TRBJ1-4; TRBD1 matches 10 bases. V gave up 5 bases and J gave up 8 bases; unmatched junction bases: 14. CDR1 is SQVTM, CDR2 ANQGSEA, per germline. CDR3 length equals 16 residues. The CDR3 region is CSVLGPTGGKREKLFF. In DNA form, the CDR3 reads TGCAGCGTTCTCGGACCGACAGGGGGCAAGAGAGAAAAACTGTTTTTT.

There are a few counts of this clone. The chain has TRBV18 and TRBJ2-3; a possible D gene is TRBD2 (6 bases). Trimming pared 2 bases from V and 2 bases from J, leaving 17 bases between. Germline CDR1 reads KGHSH; CDR2 reads LQKENI. CDR3 size: 17 residues. The CDR3 spells CASSPETSPDPTDTQYF. The CDR3 nucleotides read TGTGCCAGCTCACCAGAGACTAGTCCCGACCCCACAGATACGCAGTATTTT.